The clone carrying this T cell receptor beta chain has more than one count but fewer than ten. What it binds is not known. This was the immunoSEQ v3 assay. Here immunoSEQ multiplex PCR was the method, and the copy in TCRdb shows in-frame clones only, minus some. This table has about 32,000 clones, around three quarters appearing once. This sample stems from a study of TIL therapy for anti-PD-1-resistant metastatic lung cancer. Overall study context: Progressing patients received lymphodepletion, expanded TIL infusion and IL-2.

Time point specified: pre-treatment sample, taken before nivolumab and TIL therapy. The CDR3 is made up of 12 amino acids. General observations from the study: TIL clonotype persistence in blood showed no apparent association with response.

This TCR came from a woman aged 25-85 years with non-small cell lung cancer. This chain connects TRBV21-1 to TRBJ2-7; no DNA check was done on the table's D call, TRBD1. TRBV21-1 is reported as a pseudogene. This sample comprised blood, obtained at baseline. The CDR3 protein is CASSKKGGEQYF. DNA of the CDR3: TGTGCCAGCAGCAAAAAAGGGGGCGAGCAGTACTTC.